This T cell receptor beta chain came from a study of glioma-infiltrating T cells. For the study at large: Roughly 990,000 peripheral T cells were targeted at roughly 4.5- to 11-fold coverage.

In the case of this clonotype: The antigen remains undetermined.

The iRepertoire nested amplicon-rescue multiplex PCR amplified TCR alpha and beta CDR3s from RNA. MiXCR was run by TCRdb on the multiplex PCR reads, yielding one entry per CDR3 protein. The sample shows about 400,000 distinct CDR3 sequences, 41% of them seen only once. The V end was cut by 6 bases, the J end by 5 bases, with 11 bases between. CDR1 and CDR2 from the germline V gene are SNHLY and FYNNEI. The CDR3 sequence is 13 residues long. Findings of the study overall: Shared blood CDR3 signature motifs marked patients with low tissue-blood divergence. Above-expected tissue-blood divergence occurred in all gliomas, most in low-grade ones. Only very few CDR3 sequences appeared in both tissue and blood.

Sequenced sample: glioma tissue, nonneoplastic brain tissue, or PBMCs (not recorded which). The V gene is TRBV2, the J gene TRBJ1-5, with no clear D. The clonotype originates from a human donor with low-grade glioma or glioblastoma, undergoing nonglioma brain surgery, or in good health (not recorded which). CDR3 protein: CASRDWRDQPQHF. The CDR3, as DNA: TGTGCCAGCAGAGATTGGAGGGATCAGCCCCAGCATTTT.